This TCR beta chain was identified during a study of PD-1 blockade in classical Hodgkin lymphoma. Across the study: Every 2 weeks, patients got 3 mg/kg intravenous nivolumab.

The CDR3 spans 17 residues. CDR1 MDHEN and CDR2 SYDVKM come from the germline V gene. After removal of 4 bases from V and 4 bases from J, the junction contained 11 bases not matched to a gene. Study-level points and caveats: Complete responders showed a baseline diversity that resembled the diversity of newly diagnosed patients. Reported findings placed baseline TCR diversity lower in newly diagnosed patients (compared with healthy donors).

Only in-frame clones appear in the TCRdb table, and some are missing; sequencing was by immunoSEQ multiplex PCR. The sample contains over 80,000 clones, just under 80% of which appear only once. This clone turned up a few times. What it binds is unknown. Time point specified: cycle 4 day 1 (C4D1), after 5 to 7 weeks of nivolumab. Every patient was affected by relapse after autologous stem cell transplantation, while exposure to brentuximab vedotin was not uniform. Patients' outcomes at their best amounted to complete response, partial response or progressive disease. The sequence was obtained from a human donor with classical Hodgkin lymphoma. The V and J genes are TRBV28 and TRBJ1-3, with 9 bases aligning to TRBD1. Sample: peripheral blood mononuclear cells (PBMCs), taken before the fourth cycle of nivolumab. CDR3 sequence: CASSSNLDRGTGNTIYF. The CDR3 DNA sequence: TGTGCCAGCAGTTCAAACCTCGACAGGGGGACCGGAAACACCATATATTTT.